This TCR beta chain was sequenced during a study of blood T cell repertoires in COVID-19. Study context: Samples taken during acute and convalescent COVID-19 were collected in the United States, Italy and Spain. PBMCs, B-cell-depleted T cells, or T cells were the source of the cDNA or gDNA that made up the material.

Clones were read by immunoSEQ multiplex PCR, and TCRdb kept only the in-frame ones, dropping some. The sample lists 46,000 or so clones, around 86% occurring once. The CDR3 runs to 12 residues. V lost 8 bases and J lost 5, with 12 bases in between. Germline V CDR1 and CDR2: MNHEY, SVGAGI. The receptor was derived from a man between 60 and 70 years old with active or convalescent COVID-19. The V gene is TRBV6-5, the J gene TRBJ2-5; TRBD2 might be the D (7 bases). Sequenced: peripheral blood. CDR3 coding DNA: TGTGCCAGCCGGGGGGCGGGGGAGACCCAGTACTTC. Amino acid sequence: CASRGAGETQYF.